This note documents a single T cell receptor beta chain sequence. What it binds is not known. The repertoire was sequenced with immunoSEQ multiplex PCR; TCRdb's copy has only in-frame clones and lacks some. The profile shows roughly 26,000 clones, approximately 91% of them singletons. These data come from a study of T cells in localized non-small cell lung cancer. Overall study results and limits: Elevated blood T cell density was associated with longer overall survival. Uninvolved adjacent lung had the highest recorded T cell clonality, with tumor below it. Sequencing covered just one tumor region, so heterogeneity cannot be ruled out. The appearance of a median approximately 57 of the top 100 tumor clones was seen in adjacent lung.

This specimen consisted of peripheral blood, obtained before any cancer treatment. The sequence was collected from a female donor older than 55 with stage II squamous cell lung carcinoma.

CDR3 sequence (DNA): TGTGCCAGTAGTATAAGGCGGCAGGGGTACTTTGACAGCAATCAGCCCCAGCATTTT. The encoded protein is CASSIRRQGYFDSNQPQHF. This chain links TRBV19 with TRBJ1-5; tentatively, D is TRBD1 (6 bases). The CDR3 consists of 19 residues. The V gene's germline CDR1 is LNHDA and CDR2 SQIVND (reference sequence). Trimming took off 2 bases at V and 1 base at J, with 21 bases between the two ends.